The source of this T cell receptor (beta chain) is a study of OX40 agonist ivuxolimab in advanced cancers. CDR3 length equals 13 residues. Germline V gives CDR1 SGHTA, CDR2 FQGTGA. Trimming took 1 base from V and 4 from J, leaving 7 bases between them. Repertoires were generated with immunoSEQ multiplex PCR, while TCRdb's copy carries only in-frame clones and drops some. Here the sample spans fewer than 85,000 clones, nearly 90% being singletons. This clone was counted a few times. The sequencing here drew on CD4+ or CD8+ T cells sorted from blood, taken in a trial of the OX40 agonist ivuxolimab. The receptor's source is an adult with an advanced solid tumor such as melanoma, head and neck, liver or kidney cancer. The gene calls are TRBV7-3 and TRBJ1-1; D not certain. In DNA, the CDR3 is TGTGCCAGCAGCTTAAATCGGGGCACTGAAGCTTTCTTT. This gives the protein CASSLNRGTEAFF.